The text below deals with one TCR beta chain. Method: immunoSEQ multiplex PCR; TCRdb's copy keeps in-frame clones and lacks some. Of some 120,000 clones in the sample, 84% were seen once. These data come from a study of blood T cell repertoires in COVID-19. For the study at large: The origin of the acute and convalescent COVID-19 samples was the United States, Italy and Spain. The analysed material was cDNA or gDNA that came from T cells, B-cell-depleted T cells, or PBMCs.

The CDR3 totals 14 residues. The germline gives CDR1 MNHNY, CDR2 SVGAGI (reference sequence). Trimming cost V 5 bases and J 2 bases, with 11 bases left between them. Sequenced input: peripheral blood. The rearrangement uses TRBV6-6 and TRBJ2-3; TRBD1 is a possible D gene (5 bases). The TCR was taken from a woman aged 55-75 years with acute or convalescent COVID-19. CDR3 region: CASSRTPNTDTQYF. CDR3 nucleotide sequence: TGTGCCAGCAGTCGGACACCCAACACAGATACGCAGTATTTT.